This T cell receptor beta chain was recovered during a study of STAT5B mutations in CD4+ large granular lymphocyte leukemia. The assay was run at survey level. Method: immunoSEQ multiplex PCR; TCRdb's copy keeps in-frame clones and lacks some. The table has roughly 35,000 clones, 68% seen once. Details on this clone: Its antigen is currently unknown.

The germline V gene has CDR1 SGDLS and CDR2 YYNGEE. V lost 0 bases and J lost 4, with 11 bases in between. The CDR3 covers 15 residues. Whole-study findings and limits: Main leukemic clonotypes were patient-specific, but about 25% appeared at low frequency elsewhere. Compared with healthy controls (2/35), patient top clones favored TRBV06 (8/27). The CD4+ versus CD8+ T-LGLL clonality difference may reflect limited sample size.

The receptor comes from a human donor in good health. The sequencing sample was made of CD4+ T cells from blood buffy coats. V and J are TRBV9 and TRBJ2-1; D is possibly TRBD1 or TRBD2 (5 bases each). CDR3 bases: TGTGCCAGCAGCGTAGGTGGTGAGGGGTACAATGAGCAGTTCTTC. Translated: CASSVGGEGYNEQFF. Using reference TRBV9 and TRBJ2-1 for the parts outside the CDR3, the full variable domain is DSGVTQTPKHLITATGQRVTLRCSPRSGDLSVYWYQQSLDQGLQFLIQYYNGEERAKGNILERFSAQQFPDLHSELNLSSLELGDSALYFCASSVGGEGYNEQFFGPGTRLTVL.